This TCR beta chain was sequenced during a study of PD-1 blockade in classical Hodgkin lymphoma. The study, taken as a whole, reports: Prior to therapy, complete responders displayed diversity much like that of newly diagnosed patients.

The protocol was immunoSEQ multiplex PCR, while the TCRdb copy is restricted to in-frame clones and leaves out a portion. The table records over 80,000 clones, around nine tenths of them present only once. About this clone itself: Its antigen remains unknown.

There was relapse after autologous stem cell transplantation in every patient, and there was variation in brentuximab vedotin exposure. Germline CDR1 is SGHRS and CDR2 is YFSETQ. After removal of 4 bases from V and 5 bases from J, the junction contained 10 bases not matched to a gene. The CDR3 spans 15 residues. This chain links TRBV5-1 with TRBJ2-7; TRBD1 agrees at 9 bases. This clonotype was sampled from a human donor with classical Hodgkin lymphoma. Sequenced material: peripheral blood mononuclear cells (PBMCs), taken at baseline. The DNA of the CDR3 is TGCGCCAGCAGCGGAACCGGGACAGGGCCCGACGAGCAGTACTTC. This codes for CASSGTGTGPDEQYF. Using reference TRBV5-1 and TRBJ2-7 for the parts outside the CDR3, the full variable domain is KAGVTQTPRYLIKTRGQQVTLSCSPISGHRSVSWYQQTPGQGLQFLFEYFSETQRNKGNFPGRFSGRQFSNSRSEMNVSTLELGDSALYLCASSGTGTGPDEQYFGPGTRLTVT.